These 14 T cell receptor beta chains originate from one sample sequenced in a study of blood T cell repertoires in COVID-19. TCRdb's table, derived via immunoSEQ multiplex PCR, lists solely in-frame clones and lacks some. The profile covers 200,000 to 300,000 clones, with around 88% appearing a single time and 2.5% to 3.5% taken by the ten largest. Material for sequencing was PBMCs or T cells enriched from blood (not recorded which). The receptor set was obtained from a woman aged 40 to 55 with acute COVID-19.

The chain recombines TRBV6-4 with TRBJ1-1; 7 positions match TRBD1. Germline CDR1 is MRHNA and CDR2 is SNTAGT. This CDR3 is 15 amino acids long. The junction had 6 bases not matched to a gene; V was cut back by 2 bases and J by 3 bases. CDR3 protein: CASSDPPGQYTEAFF. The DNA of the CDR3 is TGTGCCAGCAGTGACCCACCGGGACAGTACACTGAAGCTTTCTTT.

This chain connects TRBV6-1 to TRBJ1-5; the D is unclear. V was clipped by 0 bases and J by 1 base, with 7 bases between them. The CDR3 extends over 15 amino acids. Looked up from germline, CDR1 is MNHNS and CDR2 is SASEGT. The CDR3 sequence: CASSEARLSNQPQHF. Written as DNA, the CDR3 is TGTGCCAGCAGTGAAGCTCGGTTGAGCAATCAGCCCCAGCATTTT.

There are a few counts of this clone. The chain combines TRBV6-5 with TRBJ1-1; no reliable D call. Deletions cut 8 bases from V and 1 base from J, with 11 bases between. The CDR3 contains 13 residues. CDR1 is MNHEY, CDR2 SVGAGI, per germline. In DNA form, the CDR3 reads TGTGCCAGCGGACCGGGGTCGAACACTGAAGCTTTCTTT. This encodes CASGPGSNTEAFF.

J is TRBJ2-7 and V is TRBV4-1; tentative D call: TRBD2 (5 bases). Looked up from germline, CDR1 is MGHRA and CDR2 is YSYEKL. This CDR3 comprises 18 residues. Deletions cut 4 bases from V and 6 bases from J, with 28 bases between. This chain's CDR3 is CASSRKLEIRTKPSEQYF. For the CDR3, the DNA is TGCGCCAGCAGCCGGAAACTAGAAATCCGCACGAAACCCTCCGAGCAGTACTTC.

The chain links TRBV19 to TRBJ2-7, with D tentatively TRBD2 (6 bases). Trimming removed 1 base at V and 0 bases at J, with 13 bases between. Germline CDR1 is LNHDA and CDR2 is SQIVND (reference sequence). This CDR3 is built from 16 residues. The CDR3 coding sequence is TGTGCCAGTAGTATAGCGGCCGGGAGAAGCTCCTACGAGCAGTACTTC. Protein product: CASSIAAGRSSYEQYF.

CDR3 sequence (DNA): TGCGCCAGCAGCATAATAGCGGGAGGGAGAACAGATACGCAGTATTTT. It is translated as CASSIIAGGRTDTQYF. The chain combines TRBV5-1 with TRBJ2-3, with 11 bases identical to TRBD2. The CDR3 length is 16 residues. The V gene's germline CDR1 is SGHRS and CDR2 YFSETQ. Unmatched junction bases numbered 7, after V lost 4 bases and J lost 3 bases.

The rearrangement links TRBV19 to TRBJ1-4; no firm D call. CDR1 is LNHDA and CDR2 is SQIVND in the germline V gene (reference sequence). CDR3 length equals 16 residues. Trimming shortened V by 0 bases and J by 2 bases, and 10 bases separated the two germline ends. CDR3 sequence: CASSIEAGWTNEKLFF. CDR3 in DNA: TGTGCCAGTAGTATAGAAGCGGGTTGGACTAATGAAAAACTGTTTTTT. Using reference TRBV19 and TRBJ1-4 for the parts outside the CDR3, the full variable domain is DGGITQSPKYLFRKEGQNVTLSCEQNLNHDAMYWYRQDPGQGLRLIYYSQIVNDFQKGDIAEGYSVSREKKESFPLTVTSAQKNPTAFYLCASSIEAGWTNEKLFFGSGTQLSVL.

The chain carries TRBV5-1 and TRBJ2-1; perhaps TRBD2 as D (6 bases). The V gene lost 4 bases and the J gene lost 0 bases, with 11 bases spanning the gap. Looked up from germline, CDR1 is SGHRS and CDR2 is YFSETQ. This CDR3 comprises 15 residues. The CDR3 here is CASSSWEDSYNEQFF. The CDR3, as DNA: TGCGCCAGCAGCAGCTGGGAGGACTCCTACAATGAGCAGTTCTTC.

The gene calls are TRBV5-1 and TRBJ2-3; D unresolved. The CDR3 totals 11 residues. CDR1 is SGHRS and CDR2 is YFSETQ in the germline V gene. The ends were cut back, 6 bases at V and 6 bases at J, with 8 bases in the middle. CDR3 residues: CASTFSDTQYF. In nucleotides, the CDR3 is TGCGCCAGCACCTTTTCTGATACGCAGTATTTT.

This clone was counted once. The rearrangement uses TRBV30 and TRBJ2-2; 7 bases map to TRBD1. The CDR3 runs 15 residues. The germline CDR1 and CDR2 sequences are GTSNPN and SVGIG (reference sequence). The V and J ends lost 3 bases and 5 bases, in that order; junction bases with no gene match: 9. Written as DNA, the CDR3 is TGTGCCTGGAGGGAACCCGGGACAGAAACCGGGGAGCTGTTTTTT. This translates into CAWREPGTETGELFF.

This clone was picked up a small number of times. This CDR3 is CARKDRDQPQHF. CDR3 coding DNA: TGTGCCAGAAAGGACAGGGATCAGCCCCAGCATTTT. The chain carries TRBV21-1 and TRBJ1-5; TRBD1 is the table's D call and was not checked against the DNA. TRBV21-1 is described as a pseudogene. The CDR3 sequence is 12 residues long.

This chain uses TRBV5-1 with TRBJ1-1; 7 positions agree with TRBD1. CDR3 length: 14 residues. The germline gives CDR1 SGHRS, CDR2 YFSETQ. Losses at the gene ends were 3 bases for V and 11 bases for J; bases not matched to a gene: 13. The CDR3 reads CASSSTGTESRAFF. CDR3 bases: TGCGCCAGCAGCTCAACCGGGACAGAAAGTCGGGCTTTCTTT.

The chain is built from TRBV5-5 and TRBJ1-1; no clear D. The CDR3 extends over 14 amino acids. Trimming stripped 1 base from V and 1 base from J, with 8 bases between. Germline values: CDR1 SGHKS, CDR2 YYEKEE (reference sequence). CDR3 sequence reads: CASSLTAGNTEAFF. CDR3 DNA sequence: TGTGCCAGCAGCTTGACAGCAGGGAACACTGAAGCTTTCTTT. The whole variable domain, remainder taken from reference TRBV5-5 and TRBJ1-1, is DAGVTQSPTHLIKTRGQQVTLRCSPISGHKSVSWYQQVLGQGPQFIFQYYEKEERGRGNFPDRFSARQFPNYSSELNVNALLLGDSALYLCASSLTAGNTEAFFGQGTRLTVV.

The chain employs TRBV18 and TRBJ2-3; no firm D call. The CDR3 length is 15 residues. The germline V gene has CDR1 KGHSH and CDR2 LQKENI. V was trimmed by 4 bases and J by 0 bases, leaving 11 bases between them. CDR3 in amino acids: CASSHTSESTDTQYF. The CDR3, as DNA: TGTGCCAGCTCACACACCTCGGAGAGCACAGATACGCAGTATTTT.